This T cell receptor (beta chain) was sequenced in a study of blood T cell repertoires in COVID-19. Those enrolled, adults aged roughly 18 to 89 years, came from roughly 23 US areas. As handled by the study authors: Scientists estimated how many nucleated cells there were by amplifying reference gene primers. TCRdb's table, derived via immunoSEQ multiplex PCR, lists solely in-frame clones and lacks some. The V and J calls and clone size are taken from that table; D and trimming were inferred from the DNA. The data hold some 160,000 clones, with roughly 90% observed a single time. V was pared by 2 bases and J by 6 bases, with 21 bases between. CDR1 LGHNA and CDR2 YSLEER come from the germline V gene. The CDR3 is made up of 17 amino acids.

The specimen was PBMCs or T cells enriched from blood (not recorded which). The origin of this receptor is a woman aged 50 to 60 who had recovered from COVID-19. J is TRBJ2-3 and V is TRBV4-3; tentative D call: TRBD2 (5 bases). The CDR3 DNA follows: TGCGCCAGCAGCCAACCCTCTACTAGGACCGCATCGGATACGCAGTATTTT. It is translated as CASSQPSTRTASDTQYF.